The 10 T cell receptor beta chains below come from one sample, sequenced in a study of shared clonotypes between healthy human individuals. Profiling relied on immunoSEQ multiplex PCR, and the TCRdb table lists in-frame clones only, not all of them. The data show 600,000 to 800,000 clones, over 60% seen once. Sequencing was performed on memory CD4+ T cells sorted from blood. Subset reported: CD45RA-negative fraction. These receptors were obtained from a woman aged 25 to 39 in good health.

The chain recombines TRBV7-3 with TRBJ2-7, with TRBD2 as a possible D gene (6 bases). V was pared by 3 bases and J by 1 base, with 13 bases between. The CDR3 length is 15 residues. Per germline, CDR1 SGHTA and CDR2 FQGTGA. CDR3 coding DNA: TGTGCCAGCAGCTTTGGCGGGATTGCATCCTACGAGCAGTACTTC. Translation: CASSFGGIASYEQYF.

The chain joins TRBV28 to TRBJ2-7, with TRBD2 matching 13 bases. CDR3 length equals 16 residues. With V trimmed by 5 bases and J by 5 bases, 9 bases remained unmatched. Germline V gene data show CDR1 as MDHEN and CDR2 as SYDVKM. CDR3 nucleotide sequence: TGTGCCAGCAGTCTCACACTAGCGGGAGGGCCCCACGAGCAGTACTTC. Encoded protein: CASSLTLAGGPHEQYF.

The rearrangement joins TRBV5-4 to TRBJ1-3; TRBD1 aligns across 7 bases. The germline gives CDR1 SGHNT, CDR2 YYREEE (reference sequence). There are 15 residues in the CDR3. Trimming removed 3 bases from V and 1 base from J; junction bases left unmatched: 4. The CDR3 DNA reads as TGTGCCAGCAGCTACCGACAGGGTTCTGGAAACACCATATATTTT. As protein: CASSYRQGSGNTIYF.

J is TRBJ2-7 and V is TRBV19; no clear D. CDR1 and CDR2 from the germline V gene are LNHDA and SQIVND (reference sequence). The CDR3 is made up of 14 amino acids. The V gene lost 7 bases and the J gene lost 0 bases, with 13 bases spanning the gap. The CDR3 loop is CASTPVGNSYEQYF. The DNA of the CDR3 is TGTGCCAGTACCCCCGTCGGCAACTCCTACGAGCAGTACTTC. Together with reference TRBV19 and TRBJ2-7, the CDR3 gives the full variable domain: DGGITQSPKYLFRKEGQNVTLSCEQNLNHDAMYWYRQDPGQGLRLIYYSQIVNDFQKGDIAEGYSVSREKKESFPLTVTSAQKNPTAFYLCASTPVGNSYEQYFGPGTRLTVT.

This clone has ten or more counts. This chain joins TRBV29-1 and TRBJ1-2; D might be TRBD1 (6 bases). V was clipped by 0 bases and J by 5 bases, with 7 bases between them. The germline V gene has CDR1 SQVTM and CDR2 ANQGSEA. The CDR3 covers 12 residues. The CDR3 sequence: CSVEDQGYGYTF. The CDR3, as DNA: TGCAGCGTTGAAGATCAGGGGTATGGCTACACCTTC.

The J gene is TRBJ2-5, the V gene TRBV5-1, with 9 bases matching TRBD2. V trimming: 1 base; J trimming: 2 bases; junction bases outside the gene matches: 6. This CDR3 region has 16 residues. CDR1 and CDR2 from the germline V gene are SGHRS and YFSETQ. Here the CDR3 reads CASSLSASGDQETQYF. The CDR3 DNA is TGCGCCAGCAGCTTGTCGGCTAGCGGGGATCAAGAGACCCAGTACTTC.

The chain uses TRBV27 and TRBJ2-7; 11 positions agree with TRBD2. Germline V gene data show CDR1 as MNHEY and CDR2 as SMNVEV (reference sequence). CDR3 length: 17 amino acids. V lost 3 bases and J lost 1; bases outside the gene matches: 8. CDR3 coding DNA: TGTGCCAGCAGTTTCAGAACCGGGACTAGCGGTTCCTACGAGCAGTACTTC. Amino acids: CASSFRTGTSGSYEQYF.

V gene TRBV29-1 combines with J gene TRBJ1-2; D perhaps matches TRBD1 (6 bases). The length of the CDR3 is 12 residues. Deletions cut 5 bases from V and 6 bases from J, with 13 bases between. Germline loops: CDR1 SQVTM, CDR2 ANQGSEA. The CDR3 DNA sequence: TGCAGCGTTCAGGGGTTTGGGAATGGCTACACCTTC. The encoded protein is CSVQGFGNGYTF.

This chain connects TRBV5-4 to TRBJ1-5; 8 nucleotides agree with TRBD1. Germline V gene lookup returns CDR1 SGHNT and CDR2 YYREEE (reference sequence). The trim removed 4 bases at V and 7 bases at J, leaving 10 bases unmatched. This CDR3 has 15 residues. The DNA for the CDR3 is TGTGCCAGCAGCCAAGATGGACAGGGCCACCAGCCCCAGCATTTT. Translated, it gives CASSQDGQGHQPQHF.

The V gene is TRBV9, the J gene TRBJ2-2, with no clear D. The CDR3 is 16 amino acids. Germline V lookup: CDR1 SGDLS, CDR2 YYNGEE. V dropped 0 bases and J dropped 0 bases, with 9 bases sitting between them. Here the CDR3 DNA reads TGTGCCAGCAGCGTAGCTGCAAGGGCGAACACCGGGGAGCTGTTTTTT. Encoded protein: CASSVAARANTGELFF.